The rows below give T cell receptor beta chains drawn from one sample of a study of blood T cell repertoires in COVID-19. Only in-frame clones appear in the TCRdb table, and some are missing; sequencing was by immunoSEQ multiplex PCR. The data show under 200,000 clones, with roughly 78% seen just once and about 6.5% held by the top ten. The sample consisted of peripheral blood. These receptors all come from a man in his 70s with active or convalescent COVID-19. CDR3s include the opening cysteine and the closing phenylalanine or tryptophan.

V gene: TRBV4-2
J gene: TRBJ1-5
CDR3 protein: CASSQGQVINQPQHF

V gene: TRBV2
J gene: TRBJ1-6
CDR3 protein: CASREGGQGRRLHF

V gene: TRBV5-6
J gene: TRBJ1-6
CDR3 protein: CASSSPGTGASSYNSPLHF

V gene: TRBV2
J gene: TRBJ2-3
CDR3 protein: CASINRGDTQYF

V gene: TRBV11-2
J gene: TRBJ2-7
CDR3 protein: CASSLDWNSYEQYF

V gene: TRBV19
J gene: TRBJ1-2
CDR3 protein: CASSRTLPGQKKANYGYTF

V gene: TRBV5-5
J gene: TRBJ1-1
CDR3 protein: CASSLTGSNTEAFF

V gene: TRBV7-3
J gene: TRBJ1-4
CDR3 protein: CASSLPGINEKLFF

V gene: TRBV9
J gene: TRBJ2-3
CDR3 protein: CASSLGLAGGASTDTQYF

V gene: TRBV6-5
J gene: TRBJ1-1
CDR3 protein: CASAREPNTEAFF

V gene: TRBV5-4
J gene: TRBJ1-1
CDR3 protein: CASSLQGFGAEAFF

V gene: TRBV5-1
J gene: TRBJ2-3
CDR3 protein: CASSFPFQTSSTDTQYF

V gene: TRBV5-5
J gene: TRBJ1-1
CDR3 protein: CASSFGLGMLNTEAFF

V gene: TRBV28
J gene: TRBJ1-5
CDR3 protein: CASSTTGGSNQPQHF

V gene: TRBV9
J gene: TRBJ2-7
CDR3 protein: CASSARVGAYEQYF

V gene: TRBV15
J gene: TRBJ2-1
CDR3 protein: CATSRLGSNNEQFF

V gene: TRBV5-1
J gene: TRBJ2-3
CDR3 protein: CASSLGDRPEGDTQYF

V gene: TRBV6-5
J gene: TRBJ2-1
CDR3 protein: CASSLSGVYNEQFF

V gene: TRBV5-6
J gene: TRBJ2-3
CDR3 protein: CASSWGTNTDTQYF

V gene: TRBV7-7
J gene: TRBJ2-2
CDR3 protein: CASSLRQGDSGELFF

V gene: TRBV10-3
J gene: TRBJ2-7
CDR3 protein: CAISKDRSNSYEQYF

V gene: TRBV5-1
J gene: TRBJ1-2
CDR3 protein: CASRLQPTGANYGYTF

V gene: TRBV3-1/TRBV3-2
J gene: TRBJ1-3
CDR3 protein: CASSQPPGDTIYF

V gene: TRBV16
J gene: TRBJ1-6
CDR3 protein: CASSRLAGGYNSPLHF

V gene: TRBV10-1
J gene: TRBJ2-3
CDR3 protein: CASSADSPADTQYF

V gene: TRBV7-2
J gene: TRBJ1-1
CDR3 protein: CASSLRGGGTEAFF

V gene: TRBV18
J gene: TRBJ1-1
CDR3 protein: CASSIQVMNTEAFF

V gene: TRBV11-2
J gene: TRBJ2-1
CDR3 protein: CASRLLAGAHGEQFF

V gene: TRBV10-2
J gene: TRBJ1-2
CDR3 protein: CATHPGTGLAGYTF

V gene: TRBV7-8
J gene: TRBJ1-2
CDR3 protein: CASSLGEYGYTF

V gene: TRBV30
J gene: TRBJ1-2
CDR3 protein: CAWSPKGAGGLGYTF

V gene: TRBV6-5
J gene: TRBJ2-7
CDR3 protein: CASSYDAQSYEQYF

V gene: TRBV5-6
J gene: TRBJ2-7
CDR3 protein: CASSFWGRGYEQYF

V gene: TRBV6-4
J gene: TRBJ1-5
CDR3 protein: CASRGETGGNQPQHF

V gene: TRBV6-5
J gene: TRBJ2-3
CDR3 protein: CASSRRSGADTQYF

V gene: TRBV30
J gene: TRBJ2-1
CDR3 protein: CAWSEGKSVDEQFF

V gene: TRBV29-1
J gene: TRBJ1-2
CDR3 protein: CSVVREATASGYTF

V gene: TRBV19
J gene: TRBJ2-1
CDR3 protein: CASTLRTTTNEQFF

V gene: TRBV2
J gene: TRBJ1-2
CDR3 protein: CASSEQAYGYTF

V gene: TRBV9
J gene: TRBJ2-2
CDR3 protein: CASGGEYTGELFF

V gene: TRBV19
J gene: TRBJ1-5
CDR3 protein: CASADRYNQPQHF

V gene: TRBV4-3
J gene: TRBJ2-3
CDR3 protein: CASSQDFNTQYF

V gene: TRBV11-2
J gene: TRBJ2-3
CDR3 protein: CASSAIGVWTDTQYF

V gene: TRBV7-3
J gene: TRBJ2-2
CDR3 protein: CASSPAVAAFTGELFF

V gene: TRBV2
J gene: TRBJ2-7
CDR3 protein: CASSRWTNYEQYF

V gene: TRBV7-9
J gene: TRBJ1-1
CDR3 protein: CASSTGGANTEAFF

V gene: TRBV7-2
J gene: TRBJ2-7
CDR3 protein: CASTSRAESYEQYF

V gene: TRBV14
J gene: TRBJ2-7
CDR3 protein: CASSRETAQPYEQYF

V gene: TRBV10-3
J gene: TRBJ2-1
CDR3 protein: CAIRPGTGDYNEQFF

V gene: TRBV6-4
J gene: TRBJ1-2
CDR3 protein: CASSAGDGYTF

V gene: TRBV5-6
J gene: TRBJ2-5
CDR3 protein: CASSYYRSGETQYF

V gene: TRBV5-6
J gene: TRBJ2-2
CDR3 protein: CASSQVRAGELFF

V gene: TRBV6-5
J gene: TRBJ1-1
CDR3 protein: CASRSTGMEAFF

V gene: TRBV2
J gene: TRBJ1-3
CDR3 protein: CASGSSGNTIYF